A single T cell receptor beta chain is shown here with its context. Time point meaning: pretreatment peripheral blood. The study enrolled patients with locally advanced or metastatic urothelial carcinoma. TCRdb keeps only in-frame clones here, not all; method: immunoSEQ multiplex PCR. Found here are under 70,000 clones, 70% to 90% of them singletons; the top ten hold about 1.6%. The sample comes from a study of PD-L1 blockade in urothelial cancer. Across the study: At 3 weeks after treatment start (second dose) and again at 6 weeks, blood was analyzed.

V gave up 6 bases and J gave up 10 bases; unmatched junction bases: 9. The germline V gene encodes CDR1 DFQATT and CDR2 SNEGSKA (reference sequence). The CDR3 has 11 residues. The clonotype comes from a man between 65 and 85 years old with urothelial cancer. This chain links TRBV20-1 with TRBJ2-7, with 7 positions matching TRBD2. The input for sequencing was PBMCs, taken around atezolizumab (anti-PD-L1) treatment. CDR3 bases: TGCAGTGCCTTATCGCGGGAGCTACAGTACTTC. It specifies CSALSRELQYF.